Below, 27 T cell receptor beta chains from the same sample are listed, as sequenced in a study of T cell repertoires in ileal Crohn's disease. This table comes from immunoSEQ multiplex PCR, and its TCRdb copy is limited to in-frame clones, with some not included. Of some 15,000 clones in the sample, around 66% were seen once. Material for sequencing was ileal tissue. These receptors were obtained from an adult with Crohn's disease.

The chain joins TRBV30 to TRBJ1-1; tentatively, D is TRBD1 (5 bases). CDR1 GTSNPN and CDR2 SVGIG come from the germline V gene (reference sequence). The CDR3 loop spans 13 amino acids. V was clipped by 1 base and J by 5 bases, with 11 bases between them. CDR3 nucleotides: TGTGCCTGGAGTGGTCAGGGATCAACTGAAGCTTTCTTT. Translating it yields CAWSGQGSTEAFF. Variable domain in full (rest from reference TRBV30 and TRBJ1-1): SQTIHQWPATLVQPVGSPLSLECTVEGTSNPNLYWYRQAAGRGLQLLFYSVGIGQISSEVPQNLSASRPQDRQFILSSKKLLLSDSGFYLCAWSGQGSTEAFFGQGTRLTVV.

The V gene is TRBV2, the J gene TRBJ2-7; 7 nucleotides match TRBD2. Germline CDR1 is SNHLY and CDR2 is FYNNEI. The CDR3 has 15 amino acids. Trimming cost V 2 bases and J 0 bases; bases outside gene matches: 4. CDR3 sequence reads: CASSELREHSYEQYF. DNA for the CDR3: TGTGCCAGCAGTGAATTGCGGGAGCACTCCTACGAGCAGTACTTC.

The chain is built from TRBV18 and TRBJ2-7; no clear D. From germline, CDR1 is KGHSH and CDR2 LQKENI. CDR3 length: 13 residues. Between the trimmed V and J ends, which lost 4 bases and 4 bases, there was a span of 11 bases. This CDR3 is CASSQLGPYEQYF. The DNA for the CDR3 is TGTGCCAGCTCACAGTTGGGCCCTTACGAGCAGTACTTC.

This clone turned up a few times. CDR3 loop: CASSQIAGGGSDTQYF. CDR3 coding DNA: TGTGCCAGCAGTCAGATAGCGGGAGGGGGCTCAGATACGCAGTATTTT. The chain joins TRBV7-3 to TRBJ2-3; the match to TRBD2 covers 11 bases. Germline CDR1 is SGHTA and CDR2 is FQGTGA. The CDR3 loop spans 16 amino acids. Trimming at V came to 6 bases and at J to 4 bases, leaving 9 bases not matched to a gene.

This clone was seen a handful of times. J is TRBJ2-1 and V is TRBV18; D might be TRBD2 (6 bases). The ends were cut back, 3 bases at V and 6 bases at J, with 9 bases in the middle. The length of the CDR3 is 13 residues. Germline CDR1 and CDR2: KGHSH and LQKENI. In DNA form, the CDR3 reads TGTGCCAGCTCACCCGGGACTCCCAATGAGCAGTTCTTC. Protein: CASSPGTPNEQFF.

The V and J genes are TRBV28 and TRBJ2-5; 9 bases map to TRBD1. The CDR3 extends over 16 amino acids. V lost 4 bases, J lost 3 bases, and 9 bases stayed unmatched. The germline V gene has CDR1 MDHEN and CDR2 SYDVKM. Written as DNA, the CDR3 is TGTGCCAGCAGTTCTCCCAGGACAGGGGCGGAAGAGACCCAGTACTTC. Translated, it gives CASSSPRTGAEETQYF.

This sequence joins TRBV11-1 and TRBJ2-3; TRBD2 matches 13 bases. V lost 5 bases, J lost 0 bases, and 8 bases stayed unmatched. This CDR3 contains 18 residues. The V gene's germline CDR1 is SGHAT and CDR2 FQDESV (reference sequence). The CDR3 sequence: CASSPRTSGGYSTDTQYF. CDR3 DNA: TGTGCCAGCAGCCCCCGGACTAGCGGGGGCTACAGCACAGATACGCAGTATTTT.

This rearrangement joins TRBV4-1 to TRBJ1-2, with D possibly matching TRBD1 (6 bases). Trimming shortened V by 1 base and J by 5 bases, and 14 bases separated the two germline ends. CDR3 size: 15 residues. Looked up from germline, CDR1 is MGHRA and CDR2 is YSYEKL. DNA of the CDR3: TGCGCCAGCAGCCAAGGGGGGCAGGAGTATTATGGCTACACCTTC. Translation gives CASSQGGQEYYGYTF.

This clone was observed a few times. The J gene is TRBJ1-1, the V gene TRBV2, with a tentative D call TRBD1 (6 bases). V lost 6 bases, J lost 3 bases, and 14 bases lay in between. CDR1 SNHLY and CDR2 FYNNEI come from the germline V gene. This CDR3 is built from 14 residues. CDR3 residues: CASSALAGDTEAFF. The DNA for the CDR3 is TGTGCCAGCAGCGCCTTAGCAGGGGACACTGAAGCTTTCTTT.

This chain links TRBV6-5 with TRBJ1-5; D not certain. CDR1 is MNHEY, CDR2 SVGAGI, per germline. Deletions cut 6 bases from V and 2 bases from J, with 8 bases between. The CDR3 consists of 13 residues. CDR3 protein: CASRGSRNQPQHF. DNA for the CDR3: TGTGCCAGCAGGGGCAGCCGCAATCAGCCCCAGCATTTT.

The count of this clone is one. The CDR3 spells CATSRDSSDEQYF. The DNA for the CDR3 is TGTGCCACCAGCAGGGACTCCTCGGACGAGCAGTACTTC. V and J are TRBV15 and TRBJ2-7; a weak D match, TRBD2 (5 bases). This CDR3 is built from 13 residues. Germline V CDR1 and CDR2: LNHNV, YYDKDF (reference sequence). Trimming took 3 bases from V and 5 from J, leaving 11 bases between them.

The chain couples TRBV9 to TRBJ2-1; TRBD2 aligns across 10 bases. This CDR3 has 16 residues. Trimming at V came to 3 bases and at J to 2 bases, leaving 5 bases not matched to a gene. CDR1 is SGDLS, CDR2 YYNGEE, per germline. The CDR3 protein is CASSELAGGPYNEQFF. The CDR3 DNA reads TGTGCCAGCAGCGAGTTAGCGGGGGGACCCTACAATGAGCAGTTCTTC.

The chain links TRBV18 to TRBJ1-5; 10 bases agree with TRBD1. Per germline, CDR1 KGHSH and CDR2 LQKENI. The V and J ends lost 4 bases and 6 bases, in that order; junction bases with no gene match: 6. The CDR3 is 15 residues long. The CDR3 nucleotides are TGTGCCAGCTCACAGGGACAGGGGCCGGCTCAGCCCCAGCATTTT. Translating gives CASSQGQGPAQPQHF.

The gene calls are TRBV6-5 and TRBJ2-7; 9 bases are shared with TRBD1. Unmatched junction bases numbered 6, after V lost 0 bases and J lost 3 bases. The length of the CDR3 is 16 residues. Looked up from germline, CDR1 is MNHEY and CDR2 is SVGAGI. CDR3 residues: CASSYSLTGGVYEQYF. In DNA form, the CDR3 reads TGTGCCAGCAGTTACTCTCTGACAGGGGGTGTCTACGAGCAGTACTTC.

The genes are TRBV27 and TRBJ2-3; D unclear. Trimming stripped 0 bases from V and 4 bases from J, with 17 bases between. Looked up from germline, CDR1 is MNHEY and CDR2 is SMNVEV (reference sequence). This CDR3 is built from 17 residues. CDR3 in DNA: TGTGCCAGCAGTTTATCGCTAAGGCAGGTTGGTCCAGATACGCAGTATTTT. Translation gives CASSLSLRQVGPDTQYF.

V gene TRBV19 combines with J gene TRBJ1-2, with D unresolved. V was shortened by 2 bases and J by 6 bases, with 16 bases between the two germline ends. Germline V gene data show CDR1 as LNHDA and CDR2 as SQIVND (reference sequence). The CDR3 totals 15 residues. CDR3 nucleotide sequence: TGTGCCAGTAGTATACGGGAGTCTCGCATAAATGGCTACACCTTC. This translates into CASSIRESRINGYTF.

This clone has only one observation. Here the CDR3 DNA reads TGTGCCAGCAGTTTAGGGGGGGCAGATAACTATGGCTACACCTTC. Protein: CASSLGGADNYGYTF. The chain combines TRBV6-5 with TRBJ1-2, with D possibly being TRBD1 (6 bases). V lost 4 bases and J 1 base, leaving 13 bases between the germline ends. CDR1 MNHEY and CDR2 SVGAGI come from the germline V gene. The CDR3 runs to 15 residues.

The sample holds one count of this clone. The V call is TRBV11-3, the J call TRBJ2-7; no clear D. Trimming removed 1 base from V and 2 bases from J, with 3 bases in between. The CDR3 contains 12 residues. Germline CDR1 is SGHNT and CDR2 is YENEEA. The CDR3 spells CASSLATYEQYF. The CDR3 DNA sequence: TGTGCCAGCAGCTTAGCTACCTACGAGCAGTACTTC.

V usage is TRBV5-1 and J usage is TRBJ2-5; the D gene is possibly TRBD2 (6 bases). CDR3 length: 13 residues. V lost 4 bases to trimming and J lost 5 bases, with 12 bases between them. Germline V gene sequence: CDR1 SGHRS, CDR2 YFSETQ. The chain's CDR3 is CASSQTSSETQYF. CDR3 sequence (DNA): TGCGCCAGCAGCCAGACTAGTTCGGAGACCCAGTACTTC.

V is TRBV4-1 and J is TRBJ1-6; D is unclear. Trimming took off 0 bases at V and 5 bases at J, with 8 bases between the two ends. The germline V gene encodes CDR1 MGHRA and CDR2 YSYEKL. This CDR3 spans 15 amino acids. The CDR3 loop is CASSQESQDNSPLHF. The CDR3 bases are TGCGCCAGCAGCCAAGAAAGCCAGGATAATTCACCCCTCCACTTT.

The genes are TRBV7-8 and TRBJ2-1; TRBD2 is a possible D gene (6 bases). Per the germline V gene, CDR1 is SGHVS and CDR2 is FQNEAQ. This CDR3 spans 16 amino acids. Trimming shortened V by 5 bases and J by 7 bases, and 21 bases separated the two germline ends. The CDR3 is CASSMGRKLTGNEQFF. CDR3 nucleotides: TGTGCCAGCAGCATGGGGAGGAAACTAACTGGAAATGAGCAGTTCTTC.

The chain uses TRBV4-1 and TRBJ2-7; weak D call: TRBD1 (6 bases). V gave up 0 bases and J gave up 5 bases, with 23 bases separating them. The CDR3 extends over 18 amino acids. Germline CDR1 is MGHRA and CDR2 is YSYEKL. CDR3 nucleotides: TGCGCCAGCAGCCAAGAACCCAGAGTACGGGACAAGACCCACGAGCAGTACTTC. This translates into CASSQEPRVRDKTHEQYF.

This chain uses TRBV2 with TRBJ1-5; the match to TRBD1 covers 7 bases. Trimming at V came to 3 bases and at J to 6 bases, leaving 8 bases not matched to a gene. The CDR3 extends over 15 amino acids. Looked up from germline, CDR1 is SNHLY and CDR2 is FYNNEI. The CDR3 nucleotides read TGTGCCAGCAGTGACCACAGGGGATTTCTTCAGCCCCAGCATTTT. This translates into CASSDHRGFLQPQHF.

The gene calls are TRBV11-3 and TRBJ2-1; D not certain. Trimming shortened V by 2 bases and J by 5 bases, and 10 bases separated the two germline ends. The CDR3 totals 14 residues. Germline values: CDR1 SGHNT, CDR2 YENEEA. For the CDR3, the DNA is TGTGCCAGCAGCTTAAATCCAGCGAACAATGAGCAGTTCTTC. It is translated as CASSLNPANNEQFF.

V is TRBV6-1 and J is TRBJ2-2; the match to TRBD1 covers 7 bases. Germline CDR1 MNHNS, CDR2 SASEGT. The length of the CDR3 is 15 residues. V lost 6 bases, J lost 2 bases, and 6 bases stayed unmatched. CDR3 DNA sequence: TGTGCCAGCAGCACCGGGACAGCCAACACCGGGGAGCTGTTTTTT. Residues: CASSTGTANTGELFF.

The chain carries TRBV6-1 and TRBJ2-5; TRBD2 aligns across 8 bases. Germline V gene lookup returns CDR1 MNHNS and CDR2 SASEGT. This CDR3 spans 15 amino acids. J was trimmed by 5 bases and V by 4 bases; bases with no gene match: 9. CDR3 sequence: CASSVTAGVGETQYF. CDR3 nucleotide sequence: TGTGCCAGCAGTGTAACAGCGGGGGTCGGGGAGACCCAGTACTTC.

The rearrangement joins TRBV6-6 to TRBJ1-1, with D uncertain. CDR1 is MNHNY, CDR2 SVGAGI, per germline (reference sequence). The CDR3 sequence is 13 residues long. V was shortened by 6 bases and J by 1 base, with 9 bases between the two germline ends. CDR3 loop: CASRQYTNTEAFF. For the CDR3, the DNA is TGTGCCAGCAGGCAGTATACGAACACTGAAGCTTTCTTT.